Presented here are 32 T cell receptor beta chains from one specimen sequenced in a study of brain T cells in children with intractable seizures. Time point given: blood from clinic visit 5 months post-surgery; TSC patient then seizure free. Some clones are missing from TCRdb's copy, which holds only in-frame ones; the method was immunoSEQ multiplex PCR. The repertoire consists of about 340,000 clones, with 93% occurring once and the leading ten covering around 6%. The sequenced sample was peripheral blood, obtained around 5 months after surgery. The receptors were gathered from a boy younger than two with tuberous sclerosis and intractable seizures.

This clone has more than one count but fewer than ten. This chain joins TRBV27 and TRBJ1-1; TRBD1 might be the D (5 bases). Germline CDR1 MNHEY, CDR2 SMNVEV (reference sequence). The V end lost 3 bases, the J end lost 4 bases, and 12 bases lay between the germline ends. CDR3 length: 14 amino acids. For the CDR3, the DNA is TGTGCCAGCAGTTTTGTGGGGGAGGGCACTGAAGCTTTCTTT. As protein: CASSFVGEGTEAFF.

This clone was picked up one time. V is TRBV10-2 and J is TRBJ1-1; D might be TRBD1 (6 bases). The V gene's germline CDR1 is WSHSY and CDR2 SAAADI. The length of the CDR3 is 13 residues. Deletions cut 6 bases from V and 1 base from J, with 9 bases between. CDR3 sequence: CASREQGNTEAFF. CDR3 nucleotide sequence: TGCGCCAGCAGGGAACAGGGGAACACTGAAGCTTTCTTT.

The chain links TRBV6-1 to TRBJ1-1; no clear D. CDR3 length: 13 residues. V lost 2 bases and J 5 bases, leaving 9 bases between the germline ends. Germline-derived CDR1 and CDR2 are MNHNS and SASEGT. Here the CDR3 reads CASSEFTRTEAFF. Here the CDR3 DNA reads TGTGCCAGCAGTGAATTTACGAGGACTGAAGCTTTCTTT.

V usage is TRBV7-9 and J usage is TRBJ1-2, with D perhaps TRBD1 (6 bases). Germline values: CDR1 SEHNR, CDR2 FQNEAQ (reference sequence). The CDR3 runs 16 residues. Trimming shortened V by 5 bases and J by 5 bases, and 21 bases separated the two germline ends. The CDR3 reads CASSPVTDSPLYGYTF. In DNA form, the CDR3 reads TGTGCCAGCAGCCCAGTTACGGACAGTCCCCTTTATGGCTACACCTTC.

The chain joins TRBV19 to TRBJ2-7; TRBD1 matches at 8 bases. The CDR3 contains 16 residues. The junction had 6 bases not matched to a gene; V was cut back by 0 bases and J by 2 bases. Per the germline V gene, CDR1 is LNHDA and CDR2 is SQIVND (reference sequence). The CDR3 region has the DNA TGTGCCAGTAGTATAGATCTGGCAGGGGGCACCTACGAGCAGTACTTC. As protein: CASSIDLAGGTYEQYF.

This clone was seen a single time. J is TRBJ2-7 and V is TRBV9; perhaps D is TRBD1 or TRBD2 (5 bases each). Germline CDR1 SGDLS, CDR2 YYNGEE. Trimming removed 0 bases from V and 4 bases from J, with 8 bases in between. The CDR3 totals 13 residues. CDR3 nucleotides: TGTGCCAGCAGCGTAGATGAGGGGTACGAGCAGTACTTC. It is translated as CASSVDEGYEQYF.

The CDR3 nucleotides are TGTGCCAGCAGCCATACCGGGAATCTGGCTTTCTTT. Its protein product is CASSHTGNLAFF. V gene TRBV3-1 (or the pseudogene TRBV3-2) combines with J gene TRBJ1-1; no firm D call. There are 12 residues in the CDR3. V gave up 3 bases and J gave up 11 bases, with 13 bases separating them. The V gene's germline CDR1 is LGHDT and CDR2 YNNKEL (reference sequence).

The rearrangement links TRBV4-1 to TRBJ2-7, with TRBD2 identical over 9 bases. The CDR3 is 15 amino acids. Looked up from germline, CDR1 is MGHRA and CDR2 is YSYEKL. Losses at the gene ends were 5 bases for V and 2 bases for J; bases not matched to a gene: 7. In DNA, the CDR3 is TGCGCCAGCAGCTATAAAGCGGGAGGTCCCTACGAGCAGTACTTC. As protein: CASSYKAGGPYEQYF.

This sequence joins TRBV5-6 and TRBJ1-3, with 7 nucleotides matching TRBD1. The CDR3 covers 17 residues. Germline V gives CDR1 SGHDT, CDR2 YYEEEE. J gave up 0 bases and V 3 bases, and 9 bases lay outside the gene matches. The CDR3 DNA follows: TGTGCCAGCAGCTACGGGACAGCCTTCAGCTCTGGAAACACCATATATTTT. This gives the protein CASSYGTAFSSGNTIYF.

The chain joins TRBV10-3 to TRBJ1-5; D gene uncertain. There are 14 residues in the CDR3. Germline V gene data show CDR1 as ENHRY and CDR2 as SYGVKD. V lost 2 bases, J lost 6 bases, and 11 bases lay in between. CDR3 in DNA: TGTGCCATCAGTGAGCCGCCAGGTTCTCAGCCCCAGCATTTT. Translating it yields CAISEPPGSQPQHF.

The chain uses TRBV6-2 or TRBV6-3 and TRBJ2-7; TRBD1 matches 7 bases. V shed 6 bases and J 3 bases; nucleotides not matched to a gene: 8. The CDR3 spans 14 residues. Germline-derived CDR1 and CDR2 are MNHEY and SVGEGT. DNA for the CDR3: TGTGCCAGCAGCCTTAGACAGGGCTTCTACGAGCAGTACTTC. Translation: CASSLRQGFYEQYF.

The chain employs TRBV2 and TRBJ1-2, with D hard to call. The germline V and J ends were trimmed by 2 bases and 4 bases, with 17 bases remaining between them. The CDR3 sequence is 16 residues long. CDR1 and CDR2 from the germline V gene are SNHLY and FYNNEI. CDR3 loop: CASSEFKSARTYGYTF. CDR3 bases: TGTGCCAGCAGTGAATTTAAGTCTGCACGAACCTATGGCTACACCTTC.

V usage is TRBV29-1 and J usage is TRBJ2-1, with D hard to call. The CDR3 has 11 amino acids. Per germline, CDR1 SQVTM and CDR2 ANQGSEA. Trimming took off 8 bases at V and 4 bases at J, with 9 bases between the two ends. CDR3 bases: TGCAGCTCCTTTCAGTACAATGAGCAGTTCTTC. Translating it yields CSSFQYNEQFF.

This clone has a single count. The chain carries TRBV27 and TRBJ2-7, with D tentatively TRBD1 or TRBD2 (7 bases each). CDR1 MNHEY and CDR2 SMNVEV come from the germline V gene (reference sequence). Between the trimmed V and J ends, which lost 6 bases and 0 bases, there was a span of 15 bases. The CDR3 is 15 amino acids. The CDR3 nucleotides are TGTGCCAGCAGGGACACAGGGGACTACTCCTACGAGCAGTACTTC. It yields the protein CASRDTGDYSYEQYF.

This rearrangement joins TRBV29-1 to TRBJ2-7, with 8 positions matching TRBD2. With 5 bases clipped from V and 6 bases from J, the junction kept 9 bases outside the gene matches. The CDR3 is made up of 13 amino acids. Germline V gene data show CDR1 as SQVTM and CDR2 as ANQGSEA. This CDR3 is CSVLQRERVEQYF. Written as DNA, the CDR3 is TGCAGCGTTCTCCAGCGGGAGAGAGTCGAGCAGTACTTC.

The CDR3 spells CASSVLSGGPIDTQYF. The CDR3 DNA reads TGTGCCAGCAGCGTATTATCGGGAGGGCCGATAGATACGCAGTATTTT. The genes are TRBV9 and TRBJ2-3, with 8 bases that match TRBD2. CDR3 length equals 16 residues. Germline loops: CDR1 SGDLS, CDR2 YYNGEE. J lost 5 bases, V lost 1 base, and 9 bases had no gene match.

The J gene is TRBJ2-2, the V gene TRBV25-1; no clear D. Trimming removed 3 bases from V and 7 bases from J, with 9 bases in between. Germline loops: CDR1 MGHDK, CDR2 SYGVNS. This CDR3 contains 13 residues. This CDR3 reads CASSDLSHGELFF. The CDR3 DNA is TGTGCCAGCAGTGACCTCAGTCACGGGGAGCTGTTTTTT.

V usage is TRBV7-3 and J usage is TRBJ2-3; 7 bases align to TRBD2. V lost 5 bases, J lost 8 bases, and 7 bases stayed unmatched. The germline V gene has CDR1 SGHTA and CDR2 FQGTGA. There are 13 residues in the CDR3. The CDR3 coding sequence is TGTGCCAGCAGCCCCGCGGGGGAAGGTACGCAGTATTTT. Translating gives CASSPAGEGTQYF.

The chain couples TRBV6-1 to TRBJ1-2; no reliable D call. V was clipped by 1 base and J by 5 bases, with 17 bases between them. CDR3 length: 16 amino acids. In germline, CDR1 is MNHNS, CDR2 SASEGT. The CDR3 loop reads CASSEDILGSFYGYTF. The CDR3 DNA reads TGTGCCAGCAGTGAAGATATTCTGGGCAGTTTTTATGGCTACACCTTC.

V is TRBV4-1 and J is TRBJ2-6; 9 bases agree with TRBD2. The ends lost 0 bases at V and 0 bases at J; junction bases unmatched: 9. This CDR3 region has 20 residues. CDR1 MGHRA and CDR2 YSYEKL come from the germline V gene. The CDR3 DNA sequence: TGCGCCAGCAGCCAAGAATTGACTAGCGGAGCTTTCTCTGGGGCCAACGTCCTGACTTTC. It yields the protein CASSQELTSGAFSGANVLTF.

This chain connects TRBV12-3 or TRBV12-4 to TRBJ1-2, with no clear D. The CDR3 totals 12 residues. The ends were cut back, 8 bases at V and 8 bases at J, with 15 bases in the middle. The CDR3 coding sequence is TGTGCCAGCGGTGGGTGGGCAGAGGGCTACACCTTC. Residues: CASGGWAEGYTF.

The CDR3 DNA follows: TGTGCCAGCACTACGGACAGGGGAAATGGAAACACCATATATTTT. As protein: CASTTDRGNGNTIYF. This sequence joins TRBV2 and TRBJ1-3, with 9 bases aligning to TRBD1. This CDR3 region has 15 residues. The J segment lost 3 bases and the V segment lost 7 bases, leaving 7 bases of the junction unmatched. Germline CDR1 reads SNHLY; CDR2 reads FYNNEI.

The chain recombines TRBV7-9 with TRBJ1-5; D remains ambiguous. The germline V gene encodes CDR1 SEHNR and CDR2 FQNEAQ (reference sequence). Trimming cost V 5 bases and J 7 bases, with 9 bases left between them. The CDR3 totals 12 residues. In DNA form, the CDR3 reads TGTGCCAGCAGCCCGGGGAGGCAGCCCCAGCATTTT. As protein: CASSPGRQPQHF.

The chain carries TRBV15 and TRBJ1-1; D gene uncertain. Germline CDR1 is LNHNV and CDR2 is YYDKDF (reference sequence). Deletions cut 5 bases from V and 8 bases from J, with 12 bases between. This CDR3 is 12 amino acids long. The chain's CDR3 is CATSSGVREAFF. The CDR3 DNA reads as TGTGCCACCAGCTCCGGGGTAAGGGAAGCTTTCTTT.

This chain joins TRBV18 and TRBJ2-3; unclear D gene. The CDR3 totals 14 residues. Germline V gene sequence: CDR1 KGHSH, CDR2 LQKENI. The V and J ends lost 8 bases and 1 base respectively, with 13 bases between them. The CDR3 loop reads CASLTLGGTDTQYF. CDR3 in DNA: TGTGCCAGCCTCACGTTGGGCGGCACAGATACGCAGTATTTT.

Written as DNA, the CDR3 is TGTGCCAGCAGTTACCGGGGACTAGCGGGGTACGAGCAGTACTTC. Amino acids: CASSYRGLAGYEQYF. J is TRBJ2-7 and V is TRBV6-5, with 13 bases that match TRBD2. The length of the CDR3 is 15 residues. After removal of 2 bases from V and 4 bases from J, the junction contained 2 bases not matched to a gene. Germline V gene lookup returns CDR1 MNHEY and CDR2 SVGAGI.

The CDR3 nucleotides read TGTGCCAGCACGTGGACTAGCACCACAGATACGCAGTATTTT. It translates to CASTWTSTTDTQYF. The chain joins TRBV6-5 to TRBJ2-3, with 8 positions matching TRBD2. The germline CDR1 and CDR2 sequences are MNHEY and SVGAGI. The CDR3 extends over 14 amino acids. Trimming cost V 7 bases and J 2 bases; bases outside gene matches: 5.

This clone was seen once. This chain's CDR3 is CASRSNRDTEAFF. Here the CDR3 DNA reads TGTGCCAGCAGATCGAACCGGGACACTGAAGCTTTCTTT. V is TRBV6-5 and J is TRBJ1-1; D gene uncertain. This CDR3 has 13 amino acids. Germline V gene lookup returns CDR1 MNHEY and CDR2 SVGAGI. The V end was cut by 6 bases, the J end by 3 bases, with 11 bases between.

The J gene is TRBJ1-5, the V gene TRBV24-1; 10 bases fit TRBD1. The CDR3 sequence is 16 residues long. Germline CDR1 and CDR2: KGHDR and SFDVKD. With V trimmed by 2 bases and J by 6 bases, 6 bases remained unmatched. CDR3 sequence: CATSDSRQGARQPQHF. CDR3 nucleotides: TGTGCCACCAGTGATTCACGACAGGGGGCGCGTCAGCCCCAGCATTTT.

The rearrangement joins TRBV5-4 to TRBJ1-6; TRBD1 might be the D (6 bases). V dropped 0 bases and J dropped 7 bases, with 8 bases sitting between them. The CDR3 is 14 amino acids. Germline-derived CDR1 and CDR2 are SGHNT and YYREEE (reference sequence). The CDR3 DNA is TGTGCCAGCAGCTTGGGGGGGCGAAATTCACCCCTCCACTTT. This codes for CASSLGGRNSPLHF.

This CDR3 is CASSLEAGRLETQYF. In DNA form, the CDR3 reads TGCGCCAGCAGCTTGGAAGCAGGGCGATTGGAGACCCAGTACTTC. J is TRBJ2-5 and V is TRBV5-1; TRBD1 is a possible D gene (5 bases). CDR1 is SGHRS and CDR2 is YFSETQ in the germline V gene. Between the trimmed V and J ends, which lost 0 bases and 5 bases, there was a span of 14 bases. The CDR3 spans 15 residues.

The gene calls are TRBV19 and TRBJ2-1; TRBD1 matches at 9 bases. This CDR3 has 16 residues. Looked up from germline, CDR1 is LNHDA and CDR2 is SQIVND (reference sequence). Germline trimming cut 4 bases from V and 3 bases from J; bases unmatched to any gene: 7. The CDR3 DNA reads TGTGCCAGTAGTACCATCGACAGGGGGGGCTACAATGAGCAGTTCTTC. This sequence encodes CASSTIDRGGYNEQFF.